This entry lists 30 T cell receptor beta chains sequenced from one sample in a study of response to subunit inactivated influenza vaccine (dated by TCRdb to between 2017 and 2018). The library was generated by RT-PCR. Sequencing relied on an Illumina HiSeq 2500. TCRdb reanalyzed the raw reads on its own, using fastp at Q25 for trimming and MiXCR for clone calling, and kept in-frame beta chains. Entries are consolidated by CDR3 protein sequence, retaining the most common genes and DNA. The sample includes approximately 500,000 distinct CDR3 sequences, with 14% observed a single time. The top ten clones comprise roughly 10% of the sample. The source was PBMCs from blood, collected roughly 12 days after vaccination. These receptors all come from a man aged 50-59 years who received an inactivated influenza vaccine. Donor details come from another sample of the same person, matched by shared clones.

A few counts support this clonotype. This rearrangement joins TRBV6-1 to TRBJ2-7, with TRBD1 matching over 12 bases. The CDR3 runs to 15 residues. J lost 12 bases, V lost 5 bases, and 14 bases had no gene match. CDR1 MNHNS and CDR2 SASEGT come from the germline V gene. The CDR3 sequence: CASSPYPRDRGLWYF. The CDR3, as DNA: TGTGCCAGCAGTCCCTACCCCCGGGACAGGGGGCTGTGGTACTTC.

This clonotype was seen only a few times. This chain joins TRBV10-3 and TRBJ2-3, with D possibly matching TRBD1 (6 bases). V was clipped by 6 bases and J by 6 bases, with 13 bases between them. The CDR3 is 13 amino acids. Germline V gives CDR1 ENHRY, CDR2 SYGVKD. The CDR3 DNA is TGTGCCATCAGCCCCGGGACATCGGATACGCAGTATTTT. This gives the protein CAISPGTSDTQYF.

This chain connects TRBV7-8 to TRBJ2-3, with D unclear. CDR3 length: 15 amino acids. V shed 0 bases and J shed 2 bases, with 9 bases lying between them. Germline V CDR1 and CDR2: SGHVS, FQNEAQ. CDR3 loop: CASSLAVGYTDTQYF. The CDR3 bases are TGTGCCAGCAGCTTAGCCGTGGGATACACAGATACGCAGTATTTT.

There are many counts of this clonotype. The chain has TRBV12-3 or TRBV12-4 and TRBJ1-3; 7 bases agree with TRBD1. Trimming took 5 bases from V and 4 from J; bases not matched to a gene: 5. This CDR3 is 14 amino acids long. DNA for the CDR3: TGTGCCAGCAGTCCGTCGACAGGGGGAAACACCATATATTTT. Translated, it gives CASSPSTGGNTIYF.

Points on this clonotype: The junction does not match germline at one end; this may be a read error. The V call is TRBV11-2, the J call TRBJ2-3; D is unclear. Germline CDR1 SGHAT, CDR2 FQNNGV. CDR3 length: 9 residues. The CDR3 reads CASSLPPDF. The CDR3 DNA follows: TGTGCCAGCAGCCTGCCCCCGGACTTT.

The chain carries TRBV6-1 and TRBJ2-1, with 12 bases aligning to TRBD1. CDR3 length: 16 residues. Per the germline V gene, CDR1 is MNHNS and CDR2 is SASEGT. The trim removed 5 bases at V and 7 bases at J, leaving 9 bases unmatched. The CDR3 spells CASSKAPGQGANEQFF. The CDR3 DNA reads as TGTGCCAGCAGTAAGGCTCCGGGACAGGGGGCGAATGAGCAGTTCTTC.

DNA for the CDR3: TGCGCCAGCAGCCCGGGATACAGGGCGTCCTACAATGAGCAGTTCTTC. Translating it yields CASSPGYRASYNEQFF. The chain combines TRBV5-1 with TRBJ2-1, with a weak D call TRBD1 (6 bases). Trimming removed 4 bases at V and 1 base at J, with 15 bases between. The germline V gene has CDR1 SGHRS and CDR2 YFSETQ. The CDR3 totals 16 residues.

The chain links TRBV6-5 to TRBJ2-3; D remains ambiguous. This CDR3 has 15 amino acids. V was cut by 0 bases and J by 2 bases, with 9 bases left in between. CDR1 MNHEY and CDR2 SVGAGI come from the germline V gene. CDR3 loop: CASSYSGQDTDTQYF. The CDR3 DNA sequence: TGTGCCAGCAGTTACTCCGGGCAAGACACAGATACGCAGTATTTT.

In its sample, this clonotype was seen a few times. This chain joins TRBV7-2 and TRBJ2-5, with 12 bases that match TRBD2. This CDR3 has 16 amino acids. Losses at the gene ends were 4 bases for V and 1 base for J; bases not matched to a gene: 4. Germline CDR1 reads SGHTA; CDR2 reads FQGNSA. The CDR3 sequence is CASSYSTSGGQETQYF. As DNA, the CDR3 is TGTGCCAGCAGCTATTCGACTAGCGGGGGCCAAGAGACCCAGTACTTC.

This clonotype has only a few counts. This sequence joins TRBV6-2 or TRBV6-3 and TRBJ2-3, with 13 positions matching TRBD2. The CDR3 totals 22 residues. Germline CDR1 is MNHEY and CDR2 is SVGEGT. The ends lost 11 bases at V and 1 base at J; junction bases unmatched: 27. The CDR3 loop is CALVPPDRRTSGSLGGTDTQYF. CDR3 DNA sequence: TGTGCCTTGGTCCCCCCCGACAGGAGGACTAGCGGGAGTTTGGGGGGCACAGATACGCAGTATTTT.

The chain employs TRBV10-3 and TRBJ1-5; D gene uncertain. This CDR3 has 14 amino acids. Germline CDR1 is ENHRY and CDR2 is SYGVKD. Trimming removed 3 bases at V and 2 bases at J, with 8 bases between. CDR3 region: CAISDGIGNQPQHF. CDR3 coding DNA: TGTGCCATCAGTGATGGAATAGGCAATCAGCCCCAGCATTTT.

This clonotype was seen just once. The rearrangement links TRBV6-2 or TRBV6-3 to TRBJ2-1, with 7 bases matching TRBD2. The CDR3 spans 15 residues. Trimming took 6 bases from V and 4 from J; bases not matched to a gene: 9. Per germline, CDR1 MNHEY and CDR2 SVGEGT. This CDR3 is CASSTDQAGYNEQFF. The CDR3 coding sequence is TGTGCCAGCAGCACAGACCAAGCGGGGTACAATGAGCAGTTCTTC.

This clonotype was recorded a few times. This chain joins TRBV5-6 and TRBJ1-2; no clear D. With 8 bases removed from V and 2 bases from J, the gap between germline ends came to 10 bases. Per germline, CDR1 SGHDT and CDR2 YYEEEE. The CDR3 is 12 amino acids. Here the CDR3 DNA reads TGTGCCAGTAAGGAGAAAAACTATGGCTACACCTTC. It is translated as CASKEKNYGYTF.

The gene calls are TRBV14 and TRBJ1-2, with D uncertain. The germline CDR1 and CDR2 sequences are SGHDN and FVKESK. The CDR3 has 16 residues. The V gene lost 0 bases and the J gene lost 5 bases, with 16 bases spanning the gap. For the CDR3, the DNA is TGTGCCAGCAGCCAAGAAAGAACATCCCCGGGGTATGGCTACACCTTC. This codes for CASSQERTSPGYGYTF. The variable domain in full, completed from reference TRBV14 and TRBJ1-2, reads EAGVTQFPSHSVIEKGQTVTLRCDPISGHDNLYWYRRVMGKEIKFLLHFVKESKQDESGMPNNRFLAERTGGTYSTLKVQPAELEDSGVYFCASSQERTSPGYGYTFGSGTRLTVV.

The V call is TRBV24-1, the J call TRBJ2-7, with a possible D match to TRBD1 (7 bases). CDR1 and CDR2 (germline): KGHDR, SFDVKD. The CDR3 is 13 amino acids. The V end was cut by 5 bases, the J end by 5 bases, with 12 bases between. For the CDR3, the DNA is TGTGCCACCAGTGGCCAGGGGGGCCACGAGCAGTACTTC. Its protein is CATSGQGGHEQYF.

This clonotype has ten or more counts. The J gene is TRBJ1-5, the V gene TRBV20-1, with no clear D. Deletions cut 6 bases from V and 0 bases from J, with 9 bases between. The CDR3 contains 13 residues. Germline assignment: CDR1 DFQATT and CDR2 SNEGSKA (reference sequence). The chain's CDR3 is CSASGYSNQPQHF. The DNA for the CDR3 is TGCAGTGCCTCGGGGTATAGCAATCAGCCCCAGCATTTT.

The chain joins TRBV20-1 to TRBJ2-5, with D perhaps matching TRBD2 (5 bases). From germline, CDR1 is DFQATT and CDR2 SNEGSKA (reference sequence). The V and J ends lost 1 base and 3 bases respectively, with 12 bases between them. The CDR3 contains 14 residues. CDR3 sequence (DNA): TGCAGTGCTAGAGGGACTCCATACGAAGAGACCCAGTACTTC. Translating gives CSARGTPYEETQYF.

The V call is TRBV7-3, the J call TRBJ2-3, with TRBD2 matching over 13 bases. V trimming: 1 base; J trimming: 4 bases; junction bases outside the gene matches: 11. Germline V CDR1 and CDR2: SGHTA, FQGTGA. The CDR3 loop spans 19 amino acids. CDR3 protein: CASSLMGVGLAGAADTQYF. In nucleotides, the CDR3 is TGTGCCAGCAGCTTAATGGGTGTTGGACTAGCGGGAGCAGCAGATACGCAGTATTTT.

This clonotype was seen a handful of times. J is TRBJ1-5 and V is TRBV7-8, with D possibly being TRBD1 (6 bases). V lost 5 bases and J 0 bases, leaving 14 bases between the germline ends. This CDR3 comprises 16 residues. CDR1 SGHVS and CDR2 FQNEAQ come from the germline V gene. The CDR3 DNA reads TGTGCCAGCAGCACACAGGGATTCAATAGCAATCAGCCCCAGCATTTT. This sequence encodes CASSTQGFNSNQPQHF.

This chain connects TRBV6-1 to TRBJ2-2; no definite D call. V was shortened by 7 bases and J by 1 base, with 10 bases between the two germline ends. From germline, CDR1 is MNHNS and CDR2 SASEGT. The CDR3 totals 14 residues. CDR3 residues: CASIPTQNTGELFF. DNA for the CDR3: TGTGCCAGCATCCCGACCCAGAACACCGGGGAGCTGTTTTTT.

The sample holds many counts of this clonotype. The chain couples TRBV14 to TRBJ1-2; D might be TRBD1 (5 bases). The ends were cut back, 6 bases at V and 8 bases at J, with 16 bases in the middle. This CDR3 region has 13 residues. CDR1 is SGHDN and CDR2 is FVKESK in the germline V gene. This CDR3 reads CASRPRGARGYTF. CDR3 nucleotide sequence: TGTGCCAGCAGACCTCGAGGGGCGCGGGGCTACACCTTC. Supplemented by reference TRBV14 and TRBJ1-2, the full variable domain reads EAGVTQFPSHSVIEKGQTVTLRCDPISGHDNLYWYRRVMGKEIKFLLHFVKESKQDESGMPNNRFLAERTGGTYSTLKVQPAELEDSGVYFCASRPRGARGYTFGSGTRLTVV.

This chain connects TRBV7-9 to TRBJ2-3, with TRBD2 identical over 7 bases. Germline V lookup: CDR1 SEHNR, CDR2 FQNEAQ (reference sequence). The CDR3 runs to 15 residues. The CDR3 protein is CASAVWLAVTDTQYF. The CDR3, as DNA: TGTGCGAGCGCGGTCTGGCTAGCGGTCACAGATACGCAGTATTTT.

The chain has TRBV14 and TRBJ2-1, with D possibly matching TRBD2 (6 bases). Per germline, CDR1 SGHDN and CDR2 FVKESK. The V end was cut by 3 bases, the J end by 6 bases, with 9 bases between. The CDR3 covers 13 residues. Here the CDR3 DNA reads TGTGCCAGCAGCCATACGGGGGTCAATGAGCAGTTCTTC. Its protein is CASSHTGVNEQFF.

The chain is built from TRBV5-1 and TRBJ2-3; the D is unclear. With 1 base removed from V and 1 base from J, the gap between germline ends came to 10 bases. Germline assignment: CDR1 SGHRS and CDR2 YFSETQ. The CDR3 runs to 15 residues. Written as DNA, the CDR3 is TGCGCCAGCAGCTTGACCAAGACGGGCACAGATACGCAGTATTTT. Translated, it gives CASSLTKTGTDTQYF.

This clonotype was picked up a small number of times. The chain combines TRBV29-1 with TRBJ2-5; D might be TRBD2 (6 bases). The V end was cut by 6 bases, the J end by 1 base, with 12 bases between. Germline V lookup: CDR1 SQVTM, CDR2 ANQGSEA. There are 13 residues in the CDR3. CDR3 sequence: CSVQGGAQETQYF. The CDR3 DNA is TGCAGCGTCCAGGGAGGTGCCCAAGAGACCCAGTACTTC.

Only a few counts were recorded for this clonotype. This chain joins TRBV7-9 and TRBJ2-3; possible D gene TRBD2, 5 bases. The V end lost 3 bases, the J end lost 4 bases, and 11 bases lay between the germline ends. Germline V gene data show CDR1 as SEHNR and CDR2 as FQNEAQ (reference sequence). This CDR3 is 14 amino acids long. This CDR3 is CASSLNPGSDTQYF. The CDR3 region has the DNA TGTGCCAGCAGCTTGAACCCGGGGTCAGATACGCAGTATTTT.

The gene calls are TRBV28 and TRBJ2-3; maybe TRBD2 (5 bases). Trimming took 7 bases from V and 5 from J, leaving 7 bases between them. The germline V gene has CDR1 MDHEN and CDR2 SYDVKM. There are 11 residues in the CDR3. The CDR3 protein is CASNGVDTQYF. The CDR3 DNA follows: TGTGCCAGCAACGGGGTAGATACGCAGTATTTT. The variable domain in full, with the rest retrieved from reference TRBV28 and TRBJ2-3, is DVKVTQSSRYLVKRTGEKVFLECVQDMDHENMFWYRQDPGLGLRLIYFSYDVKMKEKGDIPEGYSVSREKKERFSLILESASTNQTSMYLCASNGVDTQYFGPGTRLTVL.

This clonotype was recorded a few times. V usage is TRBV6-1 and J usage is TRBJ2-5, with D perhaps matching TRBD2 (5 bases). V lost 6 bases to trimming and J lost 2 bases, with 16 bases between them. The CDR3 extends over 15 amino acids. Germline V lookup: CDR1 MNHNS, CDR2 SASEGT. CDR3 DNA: TGTGCCAGCAGATCGGTGGGGTCGGGGCAAGAGACCCAGTACTTC. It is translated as CASRSVGSGQETQYF.

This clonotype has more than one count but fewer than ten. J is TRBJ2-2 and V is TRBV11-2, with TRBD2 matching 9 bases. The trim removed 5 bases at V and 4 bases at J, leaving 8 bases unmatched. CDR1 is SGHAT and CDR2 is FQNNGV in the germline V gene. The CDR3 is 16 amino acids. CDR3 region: CASSLNPAGGTGELFF. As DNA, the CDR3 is TGTGCCAGCAGCCTAAACCCAGCGGGAGGCACCGGGGAGCTGTTTTTT. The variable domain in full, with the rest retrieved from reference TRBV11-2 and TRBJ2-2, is EAGVAQSPRYKIIEKRQSVAFWCNPISGHATLYWYQQILGQGPKLLIQFQNNGVVDDSQLPKDRFSAERLKGVDSTLKIQPAKLEDSAVYLCASSLNPAGGTGELFFGEGSRLTVL.

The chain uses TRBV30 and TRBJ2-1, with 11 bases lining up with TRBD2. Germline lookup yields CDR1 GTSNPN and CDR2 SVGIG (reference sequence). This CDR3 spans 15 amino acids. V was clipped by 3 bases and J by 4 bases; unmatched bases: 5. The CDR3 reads CAWRHTSGRYNEQFF. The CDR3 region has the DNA TGTGCCTGGAGACACACTAGCGGGAGATACAATGAGCAGTTCTTC. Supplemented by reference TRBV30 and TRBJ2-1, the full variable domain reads SQTIHQWPATLVQPVGSPLSLECTVEGTSNPNLYWYRQAAGRGLQLLFYSVGIGQISSEVPQNLSASRPQDRQFILSSKKLLLSDSGFYLCAWRHTSGRYNEQFFGPGTRLTVL.